This T cell receptor beta chain was documented in a study of shared clonotypes between healthy human individuals. About the research overall: Each donor's CD8 memory used one plate, CD8 naive two, each CD4 subset three. Broader study findings: Represented genetic and exposure-history diversity was restricted by having few donors. Clonotype sharing across several donors was observed for 4.5% to 6.5% of naive CD4 clonotypes. Clonotype sharing across donors was expected to vary with sequencing depth.

Worth noting for this clone: The antigen remains undetermined.

Germline V gene lookup returns CDR1 SGHTA and CDR2 FQGTGA. V was cut by 5 bases and J by 3 bases, with 10 bases left in between. There are 13 residues in the CDR3. The assay was immunoSEQ multiplex PCR, and TCRdb's table has in-frame clones only and misses some. The sample has under 2.5 million clones; around 92% are singletons. The source is a young man in good health. Some clones in this sample may be carry-over from other donors' samples. Sequencing used naive CD4+ T cells from PBMCs. Subset meaning: CD45RA+ positively selected. V and J are TRBV7-3 and TRBJ1-2; TRBD1 might be the D (6 bases). The CDR3 nucleotides read TGTGCCAGCAGCCCACGGACAGACTATGGCTACACCTTC. Amino acids: CASSPRTDYGYTF.